This T cell receptor beta chain was sequenced in a study of shared clonotypes between healthy human individuals. V was pared by 3 bases and J by 10 bases, with 1 base of the junction left unmatched. The CDR3 length is 13 residues. Germline V lookup: CDR1 SGHRS, CDR2 YFSETQ. The authors loaded roughly 200 ng DNA, tens of thousands of T cell genomes, into sorted-subset replicate PCRs. Some clones are missing from TCRdb's copy, which holds only in-frame ones; the method was immunoSEQ multiplex PCR. This table has roughly 640,000 clones, around two thirds appearing once. This clone was detected only once. At the DNA level, this CDR3 is encoded by other sequences in the same sample as well.

Sequenced input: memory CD4+ T cells sorted from blood. Subset given: CD45RA-negative fraction. The receptor was isolated from a woman aged 25 to 39 in good health. This rearrangement joins TRBV5-1 to TRBJ2-1, with 13 bases fitting TRBD2. The CDR3 sequence: CASSSGLAGEQFF. The CDR3 nucleotides read TGCGCCAGCAGCTCGGGACTAGCGGGAGAGCAGTTCTTC.